The sequence of this T cell receptor (beta chain) was determined in a study of circulating and synovial CD4+ cells in juvenile arthritis (dated by TCRdb to between 2012 and 2015). About the study as a whole: Within each patient, the study compared the TCRbeta CDR3 repertoires of three groups: circulating HLA-DR+ CD4 T cells, bulk blood CD4 T cells, and synovial CD4 T cells. Repertoire sequencing was performed with the aim of confirming enrichment of synovial clonotypes in a circulating synovial-like CD4 T cell subset. The research as a whole found: Because CPL samples and bulk blood CD4 samples differed in T cell genome counts by at least an order of magnitude, sample-size effects were addressed. Circulating pathogenic-like lymphocytes clustered together with synovial T cells and shared a substantially larger fraction of CDR3 sequences with synovium than bulk blood did. Synovial and circulating pathogenic-like lymphocyte repertoires were less diverse than bulk blood CD4 repertoires, and some CPL samples were as oligoclonal as synovium. No difference between circulating pathogenic-like lymphocytes and bulk blood T cells was detected by traditional Vbeta family usage analysis. Since overlap with synovium went up as sequencing depth increased, the measured fractions of shared clonotypes likely underestimated the full repertoire overlap.

Donors of the sequenced samples were patients with active juvenile idiopathic arthritis. Cells were sorted right after thawing, and dead cells were excluded with Live/Dead Fixable Near-IR Stain. With regard to this clone: The target of this receptor is not known. Qualities for individual bases were not recorded, and no much larger clone is one base off.

To prepare the library, the immunoSEQ multiplex PCR assay was applied. An external provider carried out the TCRbeta CDR3 sequencing as a commercial service. Turning to the authors' computational methods: The analyses used productive nucleotide sequences together with amino acid sequences obtained by in silico translation. Diversity was quantified by Renyi entropy over a range of alpha values, with sample size equalised by taking the median of 200 repeated subsamples. The distance between each pair of repertoires was calculated as one minus the Chao-modified Jaccard index, which corrects for under-sampling, and this distance was used for clustering. Frequency-weighted overlap with synovial clonotypes was computed at 200 sample sizes with 200 draws without replacement at each size, and the value at the size of the smaller sample was reported. Sourced from immuneACCESS, this table was stored by TCRdb with only in-frame sequences that have V and J called. A share of the clones is absent; for the studies checked, an unresolved V gene accounts for under half, and the remainder has no known explanation. Clone size and the V and J calls come from that table; the DNA yielded D and trimming. The sample table lists about 33,000 clones, nearly 95% of them with a count of one. The ten largest clones represent approximately 0.16% of the sample.

The sequence was obtained from a human donor with juvenile idiopathic arthritis. The sample was CD4+ T cells from blood.

The CDR3 reads as follows: CASSFGESYGYTF. The nucleotide sequence is TGTGCCAGCAGCTTCGGGGAGAGCTATGGCTACACCTTC. The V and J genes are TRBV7-2 and TRBJ1-2, with the D gene uncertain. CDR1 is given as SGHTA and CDR2 as FQGNSA, both from the germline V gene. Measured from the cysteine to the phenylalanine, the CDR3 is 13 residues long. Here the CDR3 DNA is all that survives: 39 bases in frame from base 1. V is clipped by 3 bases and J by 4 bases, and the sequence between their germline boundaries is 9 bases long.